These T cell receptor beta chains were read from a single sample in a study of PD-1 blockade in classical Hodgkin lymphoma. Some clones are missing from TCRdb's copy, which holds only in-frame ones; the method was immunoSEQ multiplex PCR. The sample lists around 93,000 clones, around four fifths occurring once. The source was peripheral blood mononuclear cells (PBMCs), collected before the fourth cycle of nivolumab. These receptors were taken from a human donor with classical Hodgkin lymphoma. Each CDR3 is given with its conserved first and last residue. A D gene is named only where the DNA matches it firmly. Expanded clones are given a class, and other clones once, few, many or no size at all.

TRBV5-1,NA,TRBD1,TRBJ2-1,CASSLGTGVSSYNEQFF,TGCGCCAGCAGCTTGGGGACAGGGGTGAGCTCCTACAATGAGCAGTTCTTC
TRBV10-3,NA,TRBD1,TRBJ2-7,CATEGTGGYEQYF,TGTGCCACGGAGGGGACAGGGGGATACGAGCAGTACTTC
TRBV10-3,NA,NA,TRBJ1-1,CAISESGDTGKAFF,TGTGCCATCAGTGAGTCGGGAGACACCGGGAAAGCTTTCTTT
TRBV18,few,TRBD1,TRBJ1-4,CASSPQGANEKLFF,TGTGCCAGCTCACCGCAGGGGGCTAATGAAAAACTGTTTTTT
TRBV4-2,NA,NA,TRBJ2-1,CASSPIGAGISYNEQFF,TGTGCCAGCAGCCCGATCGGGGCAGGGATATCCTACAATGAGCAGTTCTTC
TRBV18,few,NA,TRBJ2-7,CASSPEEYEQYF,TGTGCCAGCTCACCGGAAGAATACGAGCAGTACTTC
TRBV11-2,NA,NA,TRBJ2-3,CASTQGGRRTDTQYF,TGTGCCAGCACCCAGGGGGGCCGGAGGACAGATACGCAGTATTTT
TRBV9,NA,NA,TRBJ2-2,CASSFSRNTGELFF,TGTGCCAGCAGCTTCAGTCGGAACACCGGGGAGCTGTTTTTT
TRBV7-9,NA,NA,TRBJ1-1,CASWSNMNTEAFF,TGTGCCAGTTGGTCTAATATGAACACTGAAGCTTTCTTT
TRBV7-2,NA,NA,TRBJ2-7,CASSFRQAHEQYF,TGTGCCAGCAGCTTCCGACAGGCCCACGAGCAGTACTTC
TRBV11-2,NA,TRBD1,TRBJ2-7,CASSPRSRGQDYEQYF,TGTGCCAGCAGCCCTCGAAGCCGGGGACAGGACTACGAGCAGTACTTC
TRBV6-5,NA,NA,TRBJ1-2,CASSSGLVNYGYTF,TGTGCCAGCAGTTCAGGGTTAGTGAACTATGGCTACACCTTC
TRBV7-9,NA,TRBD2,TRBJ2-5,CASSSGLAGRETQYF,TGTGCCAGCAGCTCGGGACTAGCGGGGCGGGAGACCCAGTACTTC
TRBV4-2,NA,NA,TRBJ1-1,CASSQDLVQGGSEAFF,TGTGCCAGCAGCCAAGATCTGGTGCAGGGAGGTTCTGAAGCTTTCTTT
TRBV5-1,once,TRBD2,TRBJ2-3,CASSWTGTRLDTQYF,TGCGCCAGCAGCTGGACCGGGACTAGGTTGGATACGCAGTATTTT
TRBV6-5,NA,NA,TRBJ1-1,CASSYLVGTNTEAFF,TGTGCCAGCAGCTATCTCGTAGGTACGAACACTGAAGCTTTCTTT
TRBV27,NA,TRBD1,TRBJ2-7,CASSLGDSSYEQYF,TGTGCCAGCAGTTTGGGGGACAGTTCCTACGAGCAGTACTTC
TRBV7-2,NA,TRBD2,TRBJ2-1,CASSLSRGTYNEQFF,TGTGCCAGCAGCCTCTCGCGGGGGACCTACAATGAGCAGTTCTTC
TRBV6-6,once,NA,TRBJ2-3,CASSHLEWGPTQYF,TGTGCCAGCAGTCACCTAGAATGGGGTCCTACGCAGTATTTT
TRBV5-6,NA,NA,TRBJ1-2,CASSFGSYGYTF,TGTGCCAGCAGCTTCGGGAGTTATGGCTACACCTTC
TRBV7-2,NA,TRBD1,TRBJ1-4,CASRYRQGINEKLFF,TGTGCCAGCAGATACAGACAGGGGATTAATGAAAAACTGTTTTTT
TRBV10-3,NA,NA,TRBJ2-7,CAMTDGLGYEQYF,TGTGCCATGACGGACGGACTCGGTTACGAGCAGTACTTC
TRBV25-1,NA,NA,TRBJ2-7,CASSEFADGEQYF,TGTGCCAGCAGTGAATTTGCGGATGGCGAGCAGTACTTC
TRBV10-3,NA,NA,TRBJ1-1,CAIRASRGAFPRAYLNTEAFF,TGTGCCATCCGTGCCAGCAGGGGAGCCTTCCCCAGGGCCTATTTGAACACTGAAGCTTTCTTT
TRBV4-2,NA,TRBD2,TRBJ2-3,CASSPAAGGLSDTQYF,TGTGCCAGCAGCCCAGCCGCGGGGGGCCTCTCAGATACGCAGTATTTT